The 8 T cell receptor beta chains below were found in one sample sequenced in a study of shared clonotypes between healthy human individuals. TCRdb's copy holds only in-frame clones and misses some; the assay was immunoSEQ multiplex PCR. This sample carries approximately 2.1 million clones, 80% to 95% of them seen once, and the ten largest clones take about 0.39%. Sequencing used naive CD4+ T cells from PBMCs. As for subset: CD45RA+ positively selected. The receptor set was obtained from a man younger than 30 in good health. Some clones in this sample may be carry-over from other donors' samples.

This chain uses TRBV5-6 with TRBJ1-4, with D possibly being TRBD1 (6 bases). CDR1 is SGHDT, CDR2 YYEEEE, per germline. The CDR3 spans 13 residues. V shed 4 bases and J shed 7 bases, with 11 bases lying between them. DNA of the CDR3: TGTGCCAGCAGCCGGACAGCGGGTGAAAAACTGTTTTTT. This codes for CASSRTAGEKLFF.

This rearrangement joins TRBV28 to TRBJ2-5, with a possible D match to TRBD2 (6 bases). V was shortened by 7 bases and J by 7 bases, with 13 bases between the two germline ends. This CDR3 has 12 amino acids. Germline CDR1 and CDR2: MDHEN and SYDVKM. DNA of the CDR3: TGTGCCAGCACCCCCGCCGGGAGGACCCAGTACTTC. It yields the protein CASTPAGRTQYF.

This clone was seen a single time. The rearrangement links TRBV5-4 to TRBJ2-1, with 7 bases matching TRBD1. CDR3 size: 15 residues. J was trimmed by 3 bases and V by 4 bases; bases with no gene match: 7. CDR1 SGHNT and CDR2 YYREEE come from the germline V gene (reference sequence). The CDR3 sequence is CASSLRGPIYNEQFF. In DNA form, the CDR3 reads TGTGCCAGCAGCCTAAGGGGGCCGATCTACAATGAGCAGTTCTTC.

The chain links TRBV6-1 to TRBJ1-2, with D unresolved. CDR1 and CDR2 from the germline V gene are MNHNS and SASEGT. The CDR3 extends over 12 amino acids. Trimming cost V 4 bases and J 8 bases, with 11 bases left between them. CDR3 in DNA: TGTGCCAGCAGTGTCCCGGACGGCGGCTACACCTTC. It yields the protein CASSVPDGGYTF.

This clone has a single count. The chain links TRBV2 to TRBJ1-3; D unclear. Trimming left V 6 bases short and J 4 bases short, with 10 bases between. This CDR3 comprises 13 residues. The germline gives CDR1 SNHLY, CDR2 FYNNEI. The CDR3 bases are TGTGCCAGCAGCACGTATGGGGGAAACACCATATATTTT. It codes for CASSTYGGNTIYF.

This chain joins TRBV15 and TRBJ2-2; D perhaps matches TRBD1 (6 bases). The germline V gene has CDR1 LNHNV and CDR2 YYDKDF (reference sequence). The CDR3 runs to 14 residues. The V and J ends lost 3 bases and 5 bases respectively, with 10 bases between them. CDR3 in amino acids: CATSRAGETGELFF. Here the CDR3 DNA reads TGTGCCACCAGCAGGGCAGGGGAAACCGGGGAGCTGTTTTTT.

The rearrangement links TRBV5-1 to TRBJ2-3; maybe TRBD2 (6 bases). From germline, CDR1 is SGHRS and CDR2 YFSETQ. This CDR3 has 15 residues. V lost 1 base and J lost 1, with 10 bases in between. The CDR3 coding sequence is TGCGCCAGCAGCTTGACGCGGGGCGGCACAGATACGCAGTATTTT. This encodes CASSLTRGGTDTQYF. Based on the CDR3 plus reference TRBV5-1 and TRBJ2-3, the full variable domain is KAGVTQTPRYLIKTRGQQVTLSCSPISGHRSVSWYQQTPGQGLQFLFEYFSETQRNKGNFPGRFSGRQFSNSRSEMNVSTLELGDSALYLCASSLTRGGTDTQYFGPGTRLTVL.

This clone was counted between two and nine times. This sequence joins TRBV7-9 and TRBJ1-4, with D unresolved. Germline loops: CDR1 SEHNR, CDR2 FQNEAQ (reference sequence). V lost 1 base to trimming and J lost 10 bases, with 7 bases between them. This CDR3 is built from 12 residues. The CDR3 sequence: CASSLDWGKLFF. For the CDR3, the DNA is TGTGCCAGCAGCTTAGACTGGGGAAAACTGTTTTTT.